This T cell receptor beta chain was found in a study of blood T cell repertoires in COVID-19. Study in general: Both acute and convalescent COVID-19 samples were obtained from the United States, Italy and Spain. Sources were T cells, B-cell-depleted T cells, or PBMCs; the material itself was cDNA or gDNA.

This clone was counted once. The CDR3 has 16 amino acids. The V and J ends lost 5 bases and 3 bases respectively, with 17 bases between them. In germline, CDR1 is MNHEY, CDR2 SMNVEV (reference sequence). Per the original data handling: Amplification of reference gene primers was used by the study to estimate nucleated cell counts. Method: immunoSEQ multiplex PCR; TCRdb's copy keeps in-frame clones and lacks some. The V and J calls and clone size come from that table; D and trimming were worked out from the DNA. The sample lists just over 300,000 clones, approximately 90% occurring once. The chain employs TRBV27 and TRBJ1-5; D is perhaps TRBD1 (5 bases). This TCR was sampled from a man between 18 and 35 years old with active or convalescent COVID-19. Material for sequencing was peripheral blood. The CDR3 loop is CASSPFAGKANQPQHF. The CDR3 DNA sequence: TGTGCCAGCAGTCCTTTCGCAGGGAAGGCCAATCAGCCCCAGCATTTT.